These 30 T cell receptor beta chains were sequenced from one sample in a study of T cell clonality in common variable immunodeficiency. TCRdb keeps only in-frame clones here, not all; method: immunoSEQ multiplex PCR. The sample counts approximately 51,000 clones, none seen once; the ten largest own about 6%. Specimen: peripheral blood mononuclear cells. The receptors derive from a person aged 18 to 75 in good health.

This clone was detected ten times or more. The read terminates 3 residues ahead of where the CDR3 ends, so the germline J gene completes it. The chain uses TRBV20-1 and TRBJ2-5, with D perhaps being TRBD1 or TRBD2 (5 bases each). Per the germline V gene, CDR1 is DFQATT and CDR2 is SNEGSKA (reference sequence). Trimming pared 7 bases from V and 2 bases from J, leaving 11 bases between. The CDR3 runs to 12 residues. The CDR3 DNA, read in part, is TGCAGTGTCGAGGGGTCTCAAGAGACC. Translating gives CSVEGSQET. The CDR3 reads in full as CSVEGSQETQYF.

This clone came up many times. Coverage ceases 3 residues before the CDR3 finishes, and the germline J gene fills in the end. The chain joins TRBV7-8 to TRBJ2-2; D may be TRBD2 (5 bases). This CDR3 is built from 13 residues. The V and J ends lost 5 bases and 7 bases respectively, with 11 bases between them. CDR1 and CDR2 from the germline V gene are SGHVS and FQNEAQ. The CDR3 sequence is CASSPPLGGELFF. CDR3 DNA, as far as it was read: TGTGCCAGCAGCCCCCCACTAGGCGGGGAG. Combining the CDR3 with reference TRBV7-8 and TRBJ2-2 gives the whole variable domain GAGVSQSPRYKVAKRGQDVALRCDPISGHVSLFWYQQALGQGPEFLTYFQNEAQLDKSGLPSDRFFAERPEGSVSTLKIQRTQQEDSAVYLCASSPPLGGELFFGEGSRLTVL.

At least ten counts were recorded for this clone. The DNA ends 3 residues before the CDR3 does, and the rest of the CDR3 is filled in from the germline J gene. This chain joins TRBV5-1 and TRBJ1-2, with unresolved D. V shed 0 bases and J shed 3 bases, with 9 bases lying between them. This CDR3 has 14 amino acids. Germline lookup yields CDR1 SGHRS and CDR2 YFSETQ. This CDR3 reads CASSLGADYYGYTF. The covered CDR3 bases are TGCGCCAGCAGCTTGGGGGCTGATTACTATGGC.

A word on this clone: Mismatch with germline at one junction end may stem from a read error. The observed sequence ends 3 residues before the CDR3 terminus, with the missing tail filled in from the germline J gene. Other DNA sequences within the sample encode an identical CDR3. The J gene is TRBJ1-2, the V gene TRBV5-1; TRBD1 might be the D (5 bases). The CDR3 extends over 15 amino acids. Germline V gene lookup returns CDR1 SGHRS and CDR2 YFSETQ. The CDR3 sequence is CASSLAERQYYGYTF. Incomplete CDR3 DNA: TGCGCCAGCAGCTTGGCGGAAAGACAGTACTATGGA.

This clone was detected ten times or more. The DNA ends 3 residues before the CDR3 does, and the rest of the CDR3 is filled in from the germline J gene. The V gene is TRBV12-3 or TRBV12-4, the J gene TRBJ2-2; TRBD2 matches at 9 bases. V lost 8 bases and J lost 8; bases outside the gene matches: 6. This CDR3 spans 13 amino acids. CDR3 DNA (partial): TGTGCCAGCCGAGGACTAGCGTCTGGGGAG. Encoded protein: CASRGLASGE. The CDR3, in full, reads CASRGLASGELFF.

This clone was seen at least ten times. Read data end 3 residues before the CDR3 end; the end is taken from the germline J gene. The rearrangement links TRBV9 to TRBJ2-1, with 7 bases lining up with TRBD2. The junction had 8 bases not matched to a gene; V was cut back by 6 bases and J by 2 bases. The CDR3 covers 15 residues. From germline, CDR1 is SGDLS and CDR2 YYNGEE. This CDR3 reads CASTLGGLTYNEQFF. The sequenced CDR3 bases are TGTGCCAGCACTTTGGGGGGGTTAACCTACAATGAG.

This clone has only a few counts. The sequenced fragment ends 3 residues before the CDR3 boundary, so the rest is inferred from the germline J gene. V is TRBV19 and J is TRBJ1-1, with 10 bases fitting TRBD1. V shed 7 bases, J shed 7 bases, and the junction held 12 bases outside the gene matches. This CDR3 is built from 15 residues. Germline-derived CDR1 and CDR2 are LNHDA and SQIVND (reference sequence). The CDR3 loop is CASISLGQGWGEAFF. CDR3 DNA, as far as it was read: TGTGCCAGTATCAGCCTGGGACAGGGGTGGGGTGAA.

This clone showed up many times. The CDR3 is cut off 3 residues early in the read; its end comes from the germline J gene. V is TRBV19 and J is TRBJ2-7; maybe TRBD1 (6 bases). Germline V lookup: CDR1 LNHDA, CDR2 SQIVND (reference sequence). Trimming took off 10 bases at V and 2 bases at J, with 12 bases between the two ends. The CDR3 has 12 amino acids. The sequenced CDR3 bases are TGTGCCACCAGGGGCCTCGCCTACGAG. It yields the protein CATRGLAYE. The full CDR3 protein reads CATRGLAYEQYF.

This clone has just a few counts. The CDR3 goes on 3 residues after the read ends, and that part is filled in from the germline J gene. The chain recombines TRBV18 with TRBJ1-1, with 7 bases lining up with TRBD1. CDR3 length: 18 amino acids. Germline V gene sequence: CDR1 KGHSH, CDR2 LQKENI. The junction had 13 bases not matched to a gene; V was cut back by 2 bases and J by 1 base. The CDR3 loop reads CASSPLTPRTGRNTEAFF. The CDR3 DNA, read in part, is TGTGCCAGCTCACCATTAACACCCAGGACAGGTAGGAACACTGAA.

Notes on this clone: One end of the junction is discordant with germline, which a read error may explain. With the read ending 3 residues before the CDR3 end, the germline J gene is used to fill in that end. The sample carries other DNA sequences with the same CDR3. The chain has TRBV7-8 and TRBJ1-3, with TRBD1 identical over 7 bases. Germline CDR1 and CDR2: SGHVS and FQNEAQ. This CDR3 region has 15 residues. The CDR3 bases that were read are TGTGCCAGCAGCCGGGAGGGGGCATCTGGAAACACA. Protein sequence: CASSREGASGNT. The CDR3 in full is CASSREGASGNTIYF.

CDR3 bases read: TGTGCCAGCAGCCCACGGACAGGAGCTAATGAAAAG. This sequence encodes CASSPRTGANEK. The whole CDR3 is CASSPRTGANEKLFF. This chain links TRBV7-6 with TRBJ2-2; 7 bases fit TRBD1. Read data end 3 residues before the CDR3 end; the end is taken from the germline J gene. CDR3 size: 15 residues. Per the germline V gene, CDR1 is SGHVS and CDR2 is FNYEAQ. Together with reference TRBV7-6 and TRBJ2-2, the CDR3 gives the full variable domain: GAGVSQSPRYKVTKRGQDVALRCDPISGHVSLYWYRQALGQGPEFLTYFNYEAQQDKSGLPNDRFSAERPEGSISTLTIQRTEQRDSAMYRCASSPRTGANEKLFFGEGSRLTVL.

In its sample, this clone was seen many times. The observed sequence ends 3 residues before the CDR3 terminus, with the missing tail filled in from the germline J gene. V is TRBV6-1 and J is TRBJ2-1; 8 positions agree with TRBD2. The V segment lost 1 base and the J segment 7 bases; nucleotides outside the gene matches: 6. Germline values: CDR1 MNHNS, CDR2 SASEGT. The CDR3 has 15 amino acids. The covered CDR3 bases are TGTGCCAGCAGTGAAGGGGGCGGGGGGAGGAATGAG. This gives the protein CASSEGGGGRNE. The full-length CDR3 reads as CASSEGGGGRNEQFF.

This clone was recorded at least ten times. The CDR3 end lies 3 residues beyond the end of the read and is filled in from the germline J gene. The V and J genes are TRBV6-1 and TRBJ1-2; perhaps TRBD1 as D (5 bases). Trimming cost V 2 bases and J 7 bases, with 11 bases left between them. CDR1 and CDR2 (germline): MNHNS, SASEGT. CDR3 length: 13 residues. CDR3 DNA, as far as it was read: TGTGCCAGCAGTGAAAGGGGCAGGGCTGGC. Protein: CASSERGRAG. In full, the CDR3 is CASSERGRAGYTF.

This clone has just a few counts. The CDR3 is cut off 3 residues early in the read; its end comes from the germline J gene. This chain connects TRBV20-1 to TRBJ2-7; a possible D gene is TRBD1 (6 bases). The CDR3 spans 16 residues. The V end lost 0 bases, the J end lost 0 bases, and 15 bases lay between the germline ends. Germline assignment: CDR1 DFQATT and CDR2 SNEGSKA (reference sequence). The part of the CDR3 DNA that was read is TGCAGTGCTAGAGATCGGCGGACAGCGAGCTCCTACGAG. Protein sequence: CSARDRRTASSYE. The CDR3 in full is CSARDRRTASSYEQYF.

As for this clone: The germline gene is not matched at one end of the junction; a read error may be the cause. The read terminates 3 residues before the CDR3 end, so the remaining end is supplied by the germline J gene. The same CDR3 is also encoded by other DNA sequences in this sample. J is TRBJ2-2 and V is TRBV18, with 13 nucleotides matching TRBD2. Germline V lookup: CDR1 KGHSH, CDR2 LQKENI. There are 17 residues in the CDR3. This CDR3 is CASSPGLAGINTGELFF. CDR3 DNA (partial): TGCGCCAGCTCACCGGGACTAGCGGGGATAAACACCGGGGAG.

This clone appeared many times. The observed sequence ends 3 residues before the CDR3 terminus, with the missing tail filled in from the germline J gene. J is TRBJ1-5 and V is TRBV19; 7 bases align to TRBD1. The CDR3 runs to 16 residues. The germline CDR1 and CDR2 sequences are LNHDA and SQIVND (reference sequence). V was pared by 4 bases and J by 3 bases, with 9 bases of the junction left unmatched. The CDR3 bases that were read are TGTGCCAGTAGTACACTAGACAGGGCACTCAATCAGCCC. Amino acids: CASSTLDRALNQP. The entire CDR3 is CASSTLDRALNQPQHF.

This clone showed up many times. The read finishes 3 residues shy of the CDR3 end, and the germline J gene is used to complete it. The chain combines TRBV7-2 with TRBJ2-2, with D possibly being TRBD1 (6 bases). Trimming took off 3 bases at V and 5 bases at J, with 13 bases between the two ends. The CDR3 covers 15 residues. Per the germline V gene, CDR1 is SGHTA and CDR2 is FQGNSA. CDR3 sequence: CASSLTGSGTGELFF. Incomplete CDR3 DNA: TGTGCCAGCAGCTTGACAGGTAGTGGAACCGGGGAG.

This clone was detected ten times or more. With the read ending 3 residues before the CDR3 end, the germline J gene is used to fill in that end. This chain joins TRBV20-1 and TRBJ2-7; possibly TRBD1 for D (6 bases). Germline V gene lookup returns CDR1 DFQATT and CDR2 SNEGSKA (reference sequence). This CDR3 contains 11 residues. Here the CDR3 reads CRNRVAYEQYF. Incomplete CDR3 DNA: TGCAGAAACAGGGTCGCCTACGAG.

This clone was seen many times. The read ends 3 residues early relative to the CDR3; the germline J gene fills the gap. The chain employs TRBV19 and TRBJ2-4, with a tentative D call TRBD2 (6 bases). The germline gives CDR1 LNHDA, CDR2 SQIVND (reference sequence). Trimming took off 3 bases at V and 3 bases at J, with 9 bases between the two ends. This CDR3 comprises 14 residues. CDR3 bases read: TGTGCCAGTAGTATCACCGGGGGCAAAAACATT. Amino acids: CASSITGGKNI. The full-length CDR3 reads as CASSITGGKNIQYF. The full variable domain, completed using reference TRBV19 and TRBJ2-4, is DGGITQSPKYLFRKEGQNVTLSCEQNLNHDAMYWYRQDPGQGLRLIYYSQIVNDFQKGDIAEGYSVSREKKESFPLTVTSAQKNPTAFYLCASSITGGKNIQYFGAGTRLSVL.

Ten or more counts support this clone. From the germline J gene comes the end of the CDR3, since the read stops 3 residues before it. V is TRBV7-8 and J is TRBJ1-1; D is uncertain. CDR3 length equals 13 residues. V was clipped by 2 bases and J by 1 base, with 5 bases between them. The V gene's germline CDR1 is SGHVS and CDR2 FQNEAQ. The sequenced part of the CDR3 DNA is TGTGCCAGCAGCTTACAGGCGAACACTGAA. Protein product: CASSLQANTE. The complete CDR3 sequence is CASSLQANTEAFF.

In regard to this clone: The CDR3 end falls 3 residues outside the read, so it is completed with the germline J gene. This rearrangement joins TRBV18 to TRBJ2-5, with 10 bases fitting TRBD2. CDR3 length equals 15 residues. The J segment lost 3 bases and the V segment lost 6 bases, leaving 7 bases of the junction unmatched. Germline V gene sequence: CDR1 KGHSH, CDR2 LQKENI. Here the CDR3 reads CASSHTGTSEETQYF. The DNA read from the CDR3 is TGTGCCAGCTCCCACACGGGGACTAGCGAAGAGACC.

This clone was seen repeatedly, ten times or more. Read coverage stops 3 residues before the CDR3 terminus; the germline J gene supplies the remainder. This chain links TRBV12-3 or TRBV12-4 with TRBJ1-6, with a weak D call TRBD1 (6 bases). The CDR3 totals 16 residues. V lost 3 bases to trimming and J lost 6 bases, with 15 bases between them. CDR3 DNA (partial): TGTGCCAGCAGTTTTGCGGGGGGGCGCGGTAATTCACCC. Its protein is CASSFAGGRGNSP. The entire CDR3 protein reads CASSFAGGRGNSPLHF.

This clone has a count of ten or more. The CDR3 extends 3 residues past the end of the read, so its final part is completed from the germline J gene. This rearrangement joins TRBV7-2 to TRBJ2-2; possible D gene TRBD1, 6 bases. Germline-derived CDR1 and CDR2 are SGHTA and FQGNSA. The CDR3 covers 13 residues. Trimming stripped 8 bases from V and 3 bases from J, with 10 bases between. Partial CDR3 DNA: TGTGCCAGCGTAGGGGGTCACACCGGGGAG. It is translated as CASVGGHTGE. The complete CDR3 sequence is CASVGGHTGELFF.

This clone was recorded at least ten times. The read finishes 3 residues shy of the CDR3 end, and the germline J gene is used to complete it. This chain joins TRBV19 and TRBJ2-4; tentatively, D is TRBD2 (6 bases). Looked up from germline, CDR1 is LNHDA and CDR2 is SQIVND (reference sequence). Trimming pared 3 bases from V and 3 bases from J, leaving 15 bases between. There are 16 residues in the CDR3. This CDR3 reads CASSISSPGVKNIQYF. CDR3 DNA, as far as it was read: TGTGCCAGTAGTATCAGTTCCCCGGGGGTCAAAAACATT.

This clone was detected many times. The CDR3 extends 3 residues past the end of the read, so its final part is completed from the germline J gene. The J gene is TRBJ2-5, the V gene TRBV11-2; possible D gene TRBD1, 5 bases. V dropped 5 bases and J dropped 5 bases, with 12 bases sitting between them. The CDR3 contains 13 residues. Germline V gives CDR1 SGHAT, CDR2 FQNNGV. CDR3 amino acids: CASSARVRETQYF. The CDR3 bases that were read are TGTGCCAGCAGCGCCAGGGTTCGCGAGACC.

This clone was seen ten or more times. The read gets to within 3 residues of the CDR3 end, and the germline J gene fills in the rest. The rearrangement links TRBV7-2 to TRBJ1-1; D gene ambiguous. This CDR3 region has 13 residues. Trimming pared 1 base from V and 0 bases from J, leaving 3 bases between. CDR1 is SGHTA, CDR2 FQGNSA, per germline. The sequenced CDR3 bases are TGTGCCAGCAGCTTAGAGGTGAACACTGAA. Amino acids: CASSLEVNTE. The entire CDR3 protein reads CASSLEVNTEAFF.

This clone has at least ten counts. The CDR3 end falls 3 residues outside the read, so it is completed with the germline J gene. The chain employs TRBV13 and TRBJ1-3; maybe TRBD1 (5 bases). CDR1 PRHDT and CDR2 FYEKMQ come from the germline V gene (reference sequence). The V and J ends lost 5 bases and 0 bases respectively, with 17 bases between them. The CDR3 sequence is 17 residues long. The CDR3 bases that were read are TGTGCCAGCAGCACGTGGACAACCGACGACTCTGGAAACACC. It translates to CASSTWTTDDSGNT. The CDR3 in its entirety is CASSTWTTDDSGNTIYF. The full variable domain, completed using reference TRBV13 and TRBJ1-3, is AAGVIQSPRHLIKEKRETATLKCYPIPRHDTVYWYQQGPGQDPQFLISFYEKMQSDKGSIPDRFSAQQFSDYHSELNMSSLELGDSALYFCASSTWTTDDSGNTIYFGEGSWLTVV.

This clone was recorded many times. The missing CDR3 end, 3 residues past where the read stops, is filled in from the germline J gene. The chain employs TRBV6-2 or TRBV6-3 and TRBJ2-1, with TRBD1 matching 8 bases. The CDR3 totals 15 residues. CDR1 is MNHEY and CDR2 is SVGEGT in the germline V gene. The junction had 5 bases not matched to a gene; V was cut back by 4 bases and J by 3 bases. Partial CDR3 DNA: TGTGCCAGCAGTTCCAGACAGGGGATCTACAATGAG. Amino acids: CASSSRQGIYNE. In full, the CDR3 is CASSSRQGIYNEQFF.

This clone was observed at least ten times. From the germline J gene comes the end of the CDR3, since the read stops 3 residues before it. The chain uses TRBV6-2 or TRBV6-3 and TRBJ1-2; no reliable D call. Trimming left V 2 bases short and J 4 bases short, with 8 bases between. CDR1 MNHEY and CDR2 SVGEGT come from the germline V gene. The CDR3 is 13 amino acids. Partial CDR3 DNA: TGTGCCAGCAGTTACACAAGTACCTATGGC. Translated, it gives CASSYTSTYG. The complete CDR3 sequence is CASSYTSTYGYTF.

This clone has ten or more counts. The sequenced fragment ends 3 residues before the CDR3 boundary, so the rest is inferred from the germline J gene. V and J are TRBV18 and TRBJ1-6; 8 bases are shared with TRBD1. CDR3 length: 14 residues. From germline, CDR1 is KGHSH and CDR2 LQKENI. Trimming at V came to 4 bases and at J to 7 bases, leaving 3 bases not matched to a gene. CDR3 loop: CASSRGQENSPLHF. The covered CDR3 bases are TGTGCCAGCTCACGGGGACAGGAGAATTCACCC.